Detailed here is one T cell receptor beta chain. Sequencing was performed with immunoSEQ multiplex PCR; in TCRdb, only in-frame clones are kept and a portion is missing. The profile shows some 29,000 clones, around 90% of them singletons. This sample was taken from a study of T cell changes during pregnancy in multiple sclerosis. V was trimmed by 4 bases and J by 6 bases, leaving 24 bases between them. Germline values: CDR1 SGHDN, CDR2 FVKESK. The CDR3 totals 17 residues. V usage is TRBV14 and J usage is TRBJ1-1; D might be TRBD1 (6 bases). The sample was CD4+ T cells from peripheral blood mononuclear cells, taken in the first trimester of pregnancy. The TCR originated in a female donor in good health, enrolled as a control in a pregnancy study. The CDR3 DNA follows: TGTGCCAGCAGCCGCCGATGGGGGGGCGGAAGGGACCCTGAAGCTTTCTTT. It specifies CASSRRWGGGRDPEAFF.